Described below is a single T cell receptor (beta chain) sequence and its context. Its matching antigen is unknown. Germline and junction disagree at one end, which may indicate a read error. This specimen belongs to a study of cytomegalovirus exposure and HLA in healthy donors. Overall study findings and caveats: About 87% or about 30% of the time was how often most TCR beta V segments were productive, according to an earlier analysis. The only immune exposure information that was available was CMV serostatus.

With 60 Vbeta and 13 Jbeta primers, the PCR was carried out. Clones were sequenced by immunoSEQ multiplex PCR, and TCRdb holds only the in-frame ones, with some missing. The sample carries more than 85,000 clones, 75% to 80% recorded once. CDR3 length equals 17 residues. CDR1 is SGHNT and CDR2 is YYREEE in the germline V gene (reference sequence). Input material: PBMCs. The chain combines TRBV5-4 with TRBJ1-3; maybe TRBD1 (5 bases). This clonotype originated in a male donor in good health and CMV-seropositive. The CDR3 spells CASSRNTGAGSGNTIYF. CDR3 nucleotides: TGCGCCAGCAGCCGGAATACAGGTGCCGGCTCTGGAAACACCATATATTTT.